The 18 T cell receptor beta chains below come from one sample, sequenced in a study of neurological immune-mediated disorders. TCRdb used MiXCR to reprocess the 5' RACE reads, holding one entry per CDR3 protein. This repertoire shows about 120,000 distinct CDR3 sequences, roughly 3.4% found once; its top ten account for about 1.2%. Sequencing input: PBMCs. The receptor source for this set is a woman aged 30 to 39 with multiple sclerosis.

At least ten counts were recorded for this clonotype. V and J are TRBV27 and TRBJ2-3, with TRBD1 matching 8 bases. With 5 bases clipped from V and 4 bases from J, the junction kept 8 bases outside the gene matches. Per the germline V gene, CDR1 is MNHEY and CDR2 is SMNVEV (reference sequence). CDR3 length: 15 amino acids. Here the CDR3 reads CASSALGQGSDTQYF. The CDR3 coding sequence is TGTGCCAGCAGTGCCTTAGGACAGGGCTCAGATACGCAGTATTTT.

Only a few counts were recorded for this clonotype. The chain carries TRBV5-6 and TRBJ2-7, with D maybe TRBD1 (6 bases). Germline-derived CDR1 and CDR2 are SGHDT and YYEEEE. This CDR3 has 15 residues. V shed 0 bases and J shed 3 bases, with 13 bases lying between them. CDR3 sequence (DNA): TGTGCCAGCAGCTTGGGCCGGACAGTCCACTACGAGCAGTACTTC. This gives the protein CASSLGRTVHYEQYF.

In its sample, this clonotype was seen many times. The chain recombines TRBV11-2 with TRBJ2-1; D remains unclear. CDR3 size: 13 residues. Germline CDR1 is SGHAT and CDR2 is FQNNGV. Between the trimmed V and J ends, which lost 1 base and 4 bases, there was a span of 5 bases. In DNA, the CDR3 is TGTGCCAGCAGCTTAGTTCAGTACAATGAGCAGTTCTTC. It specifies CASSLVQYNEQFF.

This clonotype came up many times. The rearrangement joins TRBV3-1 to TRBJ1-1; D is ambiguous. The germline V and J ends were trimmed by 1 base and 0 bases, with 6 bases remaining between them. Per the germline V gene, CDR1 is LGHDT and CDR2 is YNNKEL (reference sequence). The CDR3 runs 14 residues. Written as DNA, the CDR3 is TGTGCCAGCAGCCAAGGGCGGGTGAACACTGAAGCTTTCTTT. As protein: CASSQGRVNTEAFF.

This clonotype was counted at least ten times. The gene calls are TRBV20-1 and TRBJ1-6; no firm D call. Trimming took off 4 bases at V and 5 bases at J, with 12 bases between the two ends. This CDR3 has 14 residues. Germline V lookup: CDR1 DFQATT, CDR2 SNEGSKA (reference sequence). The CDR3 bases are TGCAGTGCTACGTCGATGAGGGATAATTCACCCCTCCACTTT. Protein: CSATSMRDNSPLHF.

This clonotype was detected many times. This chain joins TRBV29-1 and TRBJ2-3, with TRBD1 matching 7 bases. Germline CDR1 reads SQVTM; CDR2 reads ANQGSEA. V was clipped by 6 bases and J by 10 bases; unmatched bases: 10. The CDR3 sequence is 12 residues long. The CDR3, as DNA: TGCAGCGTCGCTAGGGCCACAGGGGCGCAGTATTTT. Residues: CSVARATGAQYF.

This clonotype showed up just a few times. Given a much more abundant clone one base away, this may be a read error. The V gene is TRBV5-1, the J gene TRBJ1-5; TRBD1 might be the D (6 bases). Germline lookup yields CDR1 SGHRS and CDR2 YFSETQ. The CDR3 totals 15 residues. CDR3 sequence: CASSLVGGAGQHQHF. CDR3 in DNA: TGCGCCAGCAGCTTGGTGGGGGGCGCGGGGCAGCACCAGCATTTT.

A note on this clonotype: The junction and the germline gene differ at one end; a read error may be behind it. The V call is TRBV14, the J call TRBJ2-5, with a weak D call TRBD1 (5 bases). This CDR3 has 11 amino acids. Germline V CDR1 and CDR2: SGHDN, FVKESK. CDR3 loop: CTSSQGVTQYF. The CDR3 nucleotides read TGTACCAGCAGCCAAGGGGTGACCCAGTACTTC.

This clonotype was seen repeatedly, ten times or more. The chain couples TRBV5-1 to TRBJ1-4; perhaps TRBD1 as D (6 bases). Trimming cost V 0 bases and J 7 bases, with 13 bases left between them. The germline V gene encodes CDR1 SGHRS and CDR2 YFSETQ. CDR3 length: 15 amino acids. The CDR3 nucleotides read TGCGCCAGCAGCTTGGAAGCGGGGGCTGGTGAAAAACTGTTTTTT. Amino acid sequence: CASSLEAGAGEKLFF.

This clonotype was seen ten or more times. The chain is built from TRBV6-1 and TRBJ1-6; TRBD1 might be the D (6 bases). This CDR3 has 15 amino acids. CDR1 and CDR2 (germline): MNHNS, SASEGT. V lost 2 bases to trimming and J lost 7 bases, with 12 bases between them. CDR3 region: CASSEFRTANSPLHF. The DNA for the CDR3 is TGTGCCAGCAGTGAATTTCGGACAGCAAATTCACCCCTCCACTTT.

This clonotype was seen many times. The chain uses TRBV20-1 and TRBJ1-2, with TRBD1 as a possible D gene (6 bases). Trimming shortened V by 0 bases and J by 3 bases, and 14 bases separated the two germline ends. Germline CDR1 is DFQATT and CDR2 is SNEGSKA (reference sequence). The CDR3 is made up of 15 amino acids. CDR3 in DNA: TGCAGTGCTAGAGAAGACAGGAGAATGTACTATGGCTACACCTTC. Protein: CSAREDRRMYYGYTF.

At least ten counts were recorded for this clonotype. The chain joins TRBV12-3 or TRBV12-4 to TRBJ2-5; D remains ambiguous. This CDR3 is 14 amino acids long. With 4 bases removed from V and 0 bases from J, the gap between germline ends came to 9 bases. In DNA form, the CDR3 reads TGTGCCAGCAGTTACAGACGGAACCAAGAGACCCAGTACTTC. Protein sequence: CASSYRRNQETQYF.

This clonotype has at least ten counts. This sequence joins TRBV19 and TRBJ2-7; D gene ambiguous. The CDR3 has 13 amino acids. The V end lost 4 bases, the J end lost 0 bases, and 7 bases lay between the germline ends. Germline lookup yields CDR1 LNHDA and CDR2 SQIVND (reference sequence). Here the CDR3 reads CASSKVGSYEQYF. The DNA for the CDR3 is TGTGCCAGTAGTAAGGTCGGCTCCTACGAGCAGTACTTC.

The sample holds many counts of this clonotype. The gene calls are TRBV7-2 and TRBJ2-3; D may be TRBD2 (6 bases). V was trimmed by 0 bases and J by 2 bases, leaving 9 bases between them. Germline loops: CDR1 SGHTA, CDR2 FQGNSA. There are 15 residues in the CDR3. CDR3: CASSLAGGFTDTQYF. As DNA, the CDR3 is TGTGCCAGCAGCTTAGCGGGAGGCTTCACAGATACGCAGTATTTT. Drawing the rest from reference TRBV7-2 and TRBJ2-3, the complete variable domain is GAGVSQSPSNKVTEKGKDVELRCDPISGHTALYWYRQSLGQGLEFLIYFQGNSAPDKSGLPSDRFSAERTGGSVSTLTIQRTQQEDSAVYLCASSLAGGFTDTQYFGPGTRLTVL.

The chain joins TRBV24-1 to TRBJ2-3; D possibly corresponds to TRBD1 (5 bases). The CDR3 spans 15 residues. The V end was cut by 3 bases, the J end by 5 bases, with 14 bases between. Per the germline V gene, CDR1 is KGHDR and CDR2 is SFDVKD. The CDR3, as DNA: TGTGCCACCAGTGATACGGACACCCAACTAGATACGCAGTATTTT. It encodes CATSDTDTQLDTQYF.

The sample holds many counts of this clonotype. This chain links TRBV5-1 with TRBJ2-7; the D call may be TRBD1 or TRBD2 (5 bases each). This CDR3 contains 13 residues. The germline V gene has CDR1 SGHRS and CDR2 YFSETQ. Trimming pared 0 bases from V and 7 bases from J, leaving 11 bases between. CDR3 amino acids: CASSLGGVEEQYF. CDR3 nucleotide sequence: TGCGCCAGCAGCTTGGGAGGGGTAGAGGAGCAGTACTTC. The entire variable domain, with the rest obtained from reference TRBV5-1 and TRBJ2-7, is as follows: KAGVTQTPRYLIKTRGQQVTLSCSPISGHRSVSWYQQTPGQGLQFLFEYFSETQRNKGNFPGRFSGRQFSNSRSEMNVSTLELGDSALYLCASSLGGVEEQYFGPGTRLTVT.

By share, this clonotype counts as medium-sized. The CDR3 sequence: CASSEQTDTDTQYF. CDR3 in DNA: TGCGCCAGCAGTGAGCAGACCGACACAGATACGCAGTATTTT. The chain uses TRBV10-1 and TRBJ2-3; no reliable D call. V lost 2 bases, J lost 2 bases, and 8 bases lay in between. The CDR3 runs 14 residues. CDR1 is WNHNN and CDR2 is SYGVQD in the germline V gene (reference sequence).

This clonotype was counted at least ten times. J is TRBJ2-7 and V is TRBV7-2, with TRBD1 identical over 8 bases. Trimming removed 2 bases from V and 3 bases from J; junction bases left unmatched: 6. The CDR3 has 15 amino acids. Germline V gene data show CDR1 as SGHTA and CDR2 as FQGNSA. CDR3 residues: CASSLYLGQGYEQYF. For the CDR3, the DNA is TGTGCCAGCAGCTTATACCTCGGACAGGGCTACGAGCAGTACTTC. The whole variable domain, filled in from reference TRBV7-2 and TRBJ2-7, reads GAGVSQSPSNKVTEKGKDVELRCDPISGHTALYWYRQSLGQGLEFLIYFQGNSAPDKSGLPSDRFSAERTGGSVSTLTIQRTQQEDSAVYLCASSLYLGQGYEQYFGPGTRLTVT.